Reported below is one TCR beta chain. This CDR3 is built from 13 residues. V was cut by 6 bases and J by 3 bases, with 11 bases left in between. Germline V gene lookup returns CDR1 SGHAT and CDR2 FQNNGV. Patients in Seattle were enrolled during active infection, then followed longitudinally. Per the authors' pipeline: Amplification from reference gene primers served as the basis for estimated nucleated cell counts. The table came from immunoSEQ multiplex PCR; TCRdb's copy has only in-frame clones and leaves some out. The DNA was the basis for D and trimming; V, J and clone size are from that table. The repertoire has approximately 300,000 clones, 70% to 85% of them found once; the top ten carry 0.87%. These data are taken from a study of blood T cell repertoires in COVID-19.

The receptor was derived from a human donor with COVID-19, enrolled during active disease. The donor label of this sample is uncertain. Sequenced material: peripheral blood. The rearrangement joins TRBV11-2 to TRBJ1-1; D unclear. The CDR3 nucleotides are TGTGCCAGCAGGCCCCGGTCCGACACTGAAGCTTTCTTT. Amino acid sequence: CASRPRSDTEAFF.